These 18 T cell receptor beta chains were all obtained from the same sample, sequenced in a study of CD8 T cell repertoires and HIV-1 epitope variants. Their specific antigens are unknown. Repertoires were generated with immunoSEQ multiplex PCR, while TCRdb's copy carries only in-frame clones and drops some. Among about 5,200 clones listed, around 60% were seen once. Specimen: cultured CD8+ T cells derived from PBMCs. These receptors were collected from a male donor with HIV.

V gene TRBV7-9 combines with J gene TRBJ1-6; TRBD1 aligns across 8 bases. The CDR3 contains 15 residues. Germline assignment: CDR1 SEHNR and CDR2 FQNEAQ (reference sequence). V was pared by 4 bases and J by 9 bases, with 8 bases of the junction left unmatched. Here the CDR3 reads CASSSQGARGSPLHF. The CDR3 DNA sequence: TGTGCCAGCAGCTCGCAGGGGGCGCGGGGTTCACCCCTCCACTTT.

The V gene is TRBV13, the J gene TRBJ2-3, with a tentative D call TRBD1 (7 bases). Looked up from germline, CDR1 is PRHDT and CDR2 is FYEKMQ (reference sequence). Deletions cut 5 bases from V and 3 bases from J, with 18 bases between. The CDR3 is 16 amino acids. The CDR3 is CASSPPGRGRTDTQYF. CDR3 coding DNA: TGTGCCAGCAGCCCCCCGGGCAGGGGGAGGACAGATACGCAGTATTTT.

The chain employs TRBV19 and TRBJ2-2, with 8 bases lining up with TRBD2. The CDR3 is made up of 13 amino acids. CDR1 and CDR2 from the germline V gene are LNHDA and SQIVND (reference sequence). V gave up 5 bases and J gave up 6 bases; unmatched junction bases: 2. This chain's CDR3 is CASSAGGAGELFF. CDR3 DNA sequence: TGTGCCAGTAGTGCCGGGGGGGCCGGGGAGCTGTTTTTT.

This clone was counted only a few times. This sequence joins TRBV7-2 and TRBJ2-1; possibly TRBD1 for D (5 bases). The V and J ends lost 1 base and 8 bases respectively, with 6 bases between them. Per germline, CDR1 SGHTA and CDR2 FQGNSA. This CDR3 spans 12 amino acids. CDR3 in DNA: TGTGCCAGCAGCTTAGGGGGCGATGAGCAGTTCTTC. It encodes CASSLGGDEQFF.

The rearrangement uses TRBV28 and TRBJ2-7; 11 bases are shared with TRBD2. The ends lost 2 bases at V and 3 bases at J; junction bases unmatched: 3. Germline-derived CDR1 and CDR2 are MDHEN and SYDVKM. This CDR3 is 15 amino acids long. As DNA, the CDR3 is TGTGCCAGCAGTTTACTAGCGGGGGGTCTCTACGAGCAGTACTTC. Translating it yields CASSLLAGGLYEQYF.

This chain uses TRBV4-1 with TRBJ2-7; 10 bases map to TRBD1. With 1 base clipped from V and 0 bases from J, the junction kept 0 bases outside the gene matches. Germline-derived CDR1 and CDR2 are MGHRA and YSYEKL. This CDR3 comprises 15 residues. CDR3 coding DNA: TGCGCCAGCAGCCAAGGGACAGGGGGCTCCTACGAGCAGTACTTC. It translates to CASSQGTGGSYEQYF.

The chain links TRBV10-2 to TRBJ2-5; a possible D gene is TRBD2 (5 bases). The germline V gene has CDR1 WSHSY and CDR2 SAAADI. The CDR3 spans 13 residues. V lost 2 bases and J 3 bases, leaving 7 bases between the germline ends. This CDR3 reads CASSEVEEETQYF. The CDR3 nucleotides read TGCGCCAGCAGTGAGGTGGAGGAAGAGACCCAGTACTTC.

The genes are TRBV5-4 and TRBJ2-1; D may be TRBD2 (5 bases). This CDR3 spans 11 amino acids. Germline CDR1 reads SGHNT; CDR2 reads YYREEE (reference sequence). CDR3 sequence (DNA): TGTGCGTCGGGAAACTACAATGAGCAGTTCTTC. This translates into CASGNYNEQFF.

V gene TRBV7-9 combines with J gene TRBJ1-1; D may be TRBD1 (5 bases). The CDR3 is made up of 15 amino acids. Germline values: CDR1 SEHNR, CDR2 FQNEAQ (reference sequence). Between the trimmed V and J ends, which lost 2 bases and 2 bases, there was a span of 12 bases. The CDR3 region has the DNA TGTGCCAGCAGCTTAAATGGGGGTTCCAACACTGAAGCTTTCTTT. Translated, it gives CASSLNGGSNTEAFF.

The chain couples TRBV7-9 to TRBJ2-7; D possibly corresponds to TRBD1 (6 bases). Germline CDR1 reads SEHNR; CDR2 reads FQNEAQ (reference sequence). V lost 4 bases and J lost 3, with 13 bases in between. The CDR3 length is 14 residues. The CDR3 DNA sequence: TGTGCCAGCAGCTCCCTACAGGGTTTCTACGAGCAGTACTTC. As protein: CASSSLQGFYEQYF. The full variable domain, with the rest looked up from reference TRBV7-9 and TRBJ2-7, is DTGVSQNPRHKITKRGQNVTFRCDPISEHNRLYWYRQTLGQGPEFLTYFQNEAQLEKSRLLSDRFSAERPKGSFSTLEIQRTEQGDSAMYLCASSSLQGFYEQYFGPGTRLTVT.

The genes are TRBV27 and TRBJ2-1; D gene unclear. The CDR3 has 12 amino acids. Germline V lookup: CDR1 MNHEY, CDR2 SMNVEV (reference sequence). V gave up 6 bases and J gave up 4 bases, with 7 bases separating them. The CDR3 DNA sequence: TGTGCCAGCAGCGGCAGGTACAATGAGCAGTTCTTC. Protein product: CASSGRYNEQFF.

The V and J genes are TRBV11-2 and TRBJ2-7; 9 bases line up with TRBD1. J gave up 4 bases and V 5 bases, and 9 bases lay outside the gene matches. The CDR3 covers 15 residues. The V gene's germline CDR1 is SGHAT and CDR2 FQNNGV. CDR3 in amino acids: CASSTRQGVFYEQYF. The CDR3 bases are TGTGCCAGCAGCACACGACAGGGGGTCTTTTACGAGCAGTACTTC.

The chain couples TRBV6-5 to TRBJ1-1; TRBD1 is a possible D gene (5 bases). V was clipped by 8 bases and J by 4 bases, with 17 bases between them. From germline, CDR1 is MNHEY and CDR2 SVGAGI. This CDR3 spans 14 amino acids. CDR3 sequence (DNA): TGTGCCAGCCTCGCCCCGTCGGGGGGCACTGAAGCTTTCTTT. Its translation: CASLAPSGGTEAFF.

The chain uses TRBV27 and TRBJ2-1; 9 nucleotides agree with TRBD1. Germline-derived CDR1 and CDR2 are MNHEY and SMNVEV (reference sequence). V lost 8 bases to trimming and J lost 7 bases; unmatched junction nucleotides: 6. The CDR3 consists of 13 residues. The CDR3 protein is CASGMDRGNEQFF. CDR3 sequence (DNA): TGTGCCAGCGGGATGGACAGGGGAAATGAGCAGTTCTTC.

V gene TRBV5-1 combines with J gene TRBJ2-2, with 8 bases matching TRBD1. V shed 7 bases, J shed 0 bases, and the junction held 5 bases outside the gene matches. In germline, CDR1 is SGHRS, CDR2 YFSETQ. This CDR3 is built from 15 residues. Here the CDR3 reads CASRMDRANTGELFF. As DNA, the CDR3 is TGCGCCAGCCGAATGGACAGGGCGAACACCGGGGAGCTGTTTTTT. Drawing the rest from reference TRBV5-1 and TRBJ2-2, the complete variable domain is KAGVTQTPRYLIKTRGQQVTLSCSPISGHRSVSWYQQTPGQGLQFLFEYFSETQRNKGNFPGRFSGRQFSNSRSEMNVSTLELGDSALYLCASRMDRANTGELFFGEGSRLTVL.

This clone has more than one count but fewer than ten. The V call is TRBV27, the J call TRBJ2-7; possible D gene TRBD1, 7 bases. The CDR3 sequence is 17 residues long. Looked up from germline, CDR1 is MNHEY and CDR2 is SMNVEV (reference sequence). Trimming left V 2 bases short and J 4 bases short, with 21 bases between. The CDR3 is CASSLRTSETGRYEQYF. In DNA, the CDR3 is TGTGCCAGCAGTTTAAGAACTTCAGAGACAGGGAGGTACGAGCAGTACTTC.

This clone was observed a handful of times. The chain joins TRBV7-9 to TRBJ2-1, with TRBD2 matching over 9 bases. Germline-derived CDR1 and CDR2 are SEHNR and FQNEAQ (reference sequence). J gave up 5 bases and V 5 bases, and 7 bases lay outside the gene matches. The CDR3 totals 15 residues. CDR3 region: CASSISGGLNNEQFF. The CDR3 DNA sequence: TGTGCCAGCAGCATTAGCGGGGGCCTTAACAATGAGCAGTTCTTC.

The CDR3 here is CAWSTGGYEQYF. The CDR3 nucleotides read TGTGCCTGGAGTACAGGGGGCTACGAGCAGTACTTC. The J gene is TRBJ2-7, the V gene TRBV30; 8 nucleotides match TRBD1. The CDR3 contains 12 residues. V dropped 2 bases and J dropped 3; count of bases not matched to a gene: 0. In germline, CDR1 is GTSNPN, CDR2 SVGIG (reference sequence).